The entry below describes one T cell receptor beta chain. CDR3 size: 19 residues. Trimming pared 2 bases from V and 4 bases from J, leaving 27 bases between. Germline CDR1 and CDR2: KGHSH and LQKENI. TCRdb called the 5' RACE reads again in MiXCR, with one record for every CDR3 protein. The sample consists of 250,000 or so distinct CDR3 sequences, roughly 18% of them appearing once. The sample belongs to a study of CD8 T cells in ankylosing spondylitis. Sample: blood, either unsorted or a sorted T cell fraction (not recorded which). This TCR came from a male donor with ankylosing spondylitis or in good health (not recorded which). The chain carries TRBV18 and TRBJ2-7; TRBD2 is a possible D gene (6 bases). Here the CDR3 reads CASSPAGTEDGVDPYEQYF. Here the CDR3 DNA reads TGTGCCAGCTCACCAGCGGGGACGGAGGATGGAGTAGACCCGTACGAGCAGTACTTC.